One sample yielded the 10 T cell receptor beta chains listed below, sequenced in a study of glioma-infiltrating T cells. The iRepertoire nested amplicon-rescue multiplex PCR amplified TCR alpha and beta CDR3s from RNA. TCRdb fed the multiplex PCR reads into MiXCR, producing one record per CDR3 protein. The table has 93,000 or so distinct CDR3 sequences, 25% to 30% seen once. The sequenced sample consisted of glioma tissue, nonneoplastic brain tissue, or PBMCs (not recorded which). The receptors originated from a human donor with low-grade glioma or glioblastoma, undergoing nonglioma brain surgery, or in good health (not recorded which).

This clonotype came up many times. The chain recombines TRBV6-1 with TRBJ2-4, with D unresolved. The ends were cut back, 5 bases at V and 0 bases at J, with 5 bases in the middle. This CDR3 spans 13 amino acids. CDR1 and CDR2 (germline): MNHNS, SASEGT. The CDR3 reads CASSTLAKNIQYF. The CDR3, as DNA: TGTGCCAGCAGTACGCTAGCCAAAAACATTCAGTACTTC.

This clonotype was seen a single time. A much larger clone differs by one base, so this may be a read error. This CDR3 is CASPPGTPYEQYF. The DNA for the CDR3 is TGTGCCAGCCCACCAGGGACTCCTTACGAGCAGTACTTC. This rearrangement joins TRBV18 to TRBJ2-7; perhaps TRBD2 as D (6 bases). Germline CDR1 KGHSH, CDR2 LQKENI. The CDR3 consists of 13 residues. The entire variable domain, with the rest obtained from reference TRBV18 and TRBJ2-7, is as follows: NAGVMQNPRHLVRRRGQEARLRCSPMKGHSHVYWYRQLPEEGLKFMVYLQKENIIDESGMPKERFSAEFPKEGPSILRIQQVVRGDSAAYFCASPPGTPYEQYFGPGTRLTVT.

This clonotype was counted a few times. The chain has TRBV29-1 and TRBJ1-1, with 8 positions matching TRBD1. V trimming: 4 bases; J trimming: 1 base; junction bases outside the gene matches: 5. Germline V gives CDR1 SQVTM, CDR2 ANQGSEA. This CDR3 has 14 amino acids. The CDR3 coding sequence is TGCAGCGTTGTGGTACAGGGGGGGAACACTGAAGCTTTCTTT. The encoded protein is CSVVVQGGNTEAFF.

The sample holds many counts of this clonotype. The V call is TRBV10-3, the J call TRBJ2-3; D gene unclear. Germline CDR1 ENHRY, CDR2 SYGVKD. The V end lost 6 bases, the J end lost 5 bases, and 6 bases lay between the germline ends. The CDR3 spans 11 residues. The CDR3 is CAISDVDTQYF. Written as DNA, the CDR3 is TGTGCCATCAGCGATGTAGATACGCAGTATTTT.

This clonotype has ten or more counts. V gene TRBV28 combines with J gene TRBJ2-7, with D uncertain. Trimming took off 8 bases at V and 2 bases at J, with 13 bases between the two ends. CDR3 length: 13 amino acids. Germline loops: CDR1 MDHEN, CDR2 SYDVKM. The CDR3 DNA is TGTGCCAGCCGTCATCCCCAAACCTACGAGCAGTACTTC. Translating gives CASRHPQTYEQYF.

This clonotype was seen ten or more times. The J gene is TRBJ1-1, the V gene TRBV4-1; D is undetermined. Germline V gene sequence: CDR1 MGHRA, CDR2 YSYEKL. V shed 1 base and J shed 4 bases, with 19 bases lying between them. The CDR3 spans 17 residues. This CDR3 is CASSQGFPLRRGTEAFF. The CDR3 region has the DNA TGCGCCAGCAGCCAAGGTTTCCCCCTCAGGCGGGGCACTGAAGCTTTCTTT.

This clonotype was observed once. The gene calls are TRBV28 and TRBJ2-7; 8 bases agree with TRBD2. Germline values: CDR1 MDHEN, CDR2 SYDVKM. The CDR3 is made up of 17 amino acids. Trimming took 5 bases from V and 1 from J; bases not matched to a gene: 13. The CDR3 sequence is CASSREGPAGVSYEQYF. The DNA for the CDR3 is TGTGCCAGCAGTCGTGAGGGACCAGCGGGGGTATCCTACGAGCAGTACTTC.

Comment on this clonotype: This may come from a read error, since a much larger clone is one base off. The J gene is TRBJ2-1, the V gene TRBV3-1; possibly TRBD1 or TRBD2 for D (5 bases each). V lost 1 base, J lost 4 bases, and 14 bases lay in between. This CDR3 is 16 amino acids long. CDR1 LGHDT and CDR2 YNNKEL come from the germline V gene (reference sequence). CDR3 DNA sequence: TGTGCCAGCAGCCAAGTTGCGAGGGGACCATACAATGAGCAGTTCTTC. As protein: CASSQVARGPYNEQFF.

This clonotype was counted many times. The chain recombines TRBV6-1 with TRBJ1-6; D gene uncertain. The CDR3 has 12 amino acids. Germline CDR1 and CDR2: MNHNS and SASEGT. Trimming took off 6 bases at V and 8 bases at J, with 8 bases between the two ends. The CDR3 sequence: CASRAGYSPLHF. The CDR3 nucleotides read TGTGCCAGCAGGGCCGGTTATTCACCCCTCCACTTT.

The table lists this clonotype with many counts. The chain links TRBV20-1 to TRBJ1-5; perhaps TRBD1 as D (6 bases). The CDR3 is 12 amino acids. Germline V gene lookup returns CDR1 DFQATT and CDR2 SNEGSKA (reference sequence). The V end lost 6 bases, the J end lost 6 bases, and 12 bases lay between the germline ends. CDR3 sequence reads: CSARGGTQPQHF. The CDR3, as DNA: TGCAGTGCCCGAGGGGGAACTCAGCCCCAGCATTTT.